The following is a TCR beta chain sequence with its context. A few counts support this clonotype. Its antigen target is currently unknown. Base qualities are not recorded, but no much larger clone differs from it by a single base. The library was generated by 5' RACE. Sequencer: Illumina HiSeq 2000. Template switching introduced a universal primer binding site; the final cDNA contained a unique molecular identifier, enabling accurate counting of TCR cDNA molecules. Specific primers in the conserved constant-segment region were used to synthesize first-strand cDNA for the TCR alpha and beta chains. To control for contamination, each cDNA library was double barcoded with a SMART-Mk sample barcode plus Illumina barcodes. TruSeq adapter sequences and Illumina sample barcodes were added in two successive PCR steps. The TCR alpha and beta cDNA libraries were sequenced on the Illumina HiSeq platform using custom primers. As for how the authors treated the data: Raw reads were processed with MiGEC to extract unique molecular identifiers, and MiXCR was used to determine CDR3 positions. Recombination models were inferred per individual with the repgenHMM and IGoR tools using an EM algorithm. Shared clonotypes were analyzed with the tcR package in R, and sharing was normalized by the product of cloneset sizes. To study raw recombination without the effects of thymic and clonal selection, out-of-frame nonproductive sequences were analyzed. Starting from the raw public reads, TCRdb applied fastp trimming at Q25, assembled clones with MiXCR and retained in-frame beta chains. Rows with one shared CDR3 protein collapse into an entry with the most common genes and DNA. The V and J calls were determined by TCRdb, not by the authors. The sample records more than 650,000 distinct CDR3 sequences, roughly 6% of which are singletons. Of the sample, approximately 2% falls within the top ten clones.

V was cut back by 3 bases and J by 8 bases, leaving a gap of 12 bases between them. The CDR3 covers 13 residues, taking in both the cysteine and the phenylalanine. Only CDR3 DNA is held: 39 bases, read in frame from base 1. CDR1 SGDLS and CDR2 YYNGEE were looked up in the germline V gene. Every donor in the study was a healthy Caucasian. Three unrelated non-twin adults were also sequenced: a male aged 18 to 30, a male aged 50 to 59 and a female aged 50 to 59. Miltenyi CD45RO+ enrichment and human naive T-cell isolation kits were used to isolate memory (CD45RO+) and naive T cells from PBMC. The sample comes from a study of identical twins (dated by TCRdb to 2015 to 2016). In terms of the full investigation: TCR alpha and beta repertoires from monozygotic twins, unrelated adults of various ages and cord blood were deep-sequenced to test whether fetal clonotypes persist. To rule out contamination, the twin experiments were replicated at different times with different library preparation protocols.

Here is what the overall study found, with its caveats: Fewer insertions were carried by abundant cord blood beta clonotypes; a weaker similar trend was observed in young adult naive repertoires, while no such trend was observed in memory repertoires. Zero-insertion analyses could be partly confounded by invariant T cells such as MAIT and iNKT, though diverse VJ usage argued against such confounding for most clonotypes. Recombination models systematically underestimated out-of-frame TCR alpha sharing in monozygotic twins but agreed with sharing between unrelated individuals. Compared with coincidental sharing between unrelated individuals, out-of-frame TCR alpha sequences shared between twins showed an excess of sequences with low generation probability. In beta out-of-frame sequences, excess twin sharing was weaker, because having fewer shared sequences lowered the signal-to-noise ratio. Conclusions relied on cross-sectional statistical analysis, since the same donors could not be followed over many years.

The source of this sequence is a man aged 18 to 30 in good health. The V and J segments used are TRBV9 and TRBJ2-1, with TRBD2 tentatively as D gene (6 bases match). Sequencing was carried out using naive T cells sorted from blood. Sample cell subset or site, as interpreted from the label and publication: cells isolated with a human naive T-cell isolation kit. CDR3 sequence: CASSAYPGDEQFF. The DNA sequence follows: TGTGCCAGCAGCGCCTATCCGGGAGATGAGCAGTTCTTC.